This T cell receptor beta chain was recorded in a study of blood T cell repertoires in COVID-19. The count of this clone is one. Some clones are missing from TCRdb's copy, which holds only in-frame ones; the method was immunoSEQ multiplex PCR. The sample consists of approximately 40,000 clones, about 86% of them appearing once. Germline CDR1 and CDR2: MNHEY and SMNVEV (reference sequence). This CDR3 region has 17 residues. Trimming took 1 base from V and 1 from J, leaving 16 bases between them. The sample consisted of peripheral blood. The rearrangement links TRBV27 to TRBJ2-5, with a weak D call TRBD1 (5 bases). The TCR was taken from a man aged 45 to 65 in a cohort sampled during active COVID-19. The CDR3 DNA follows: TGTGCCAGCAGTTTATGGGGTGGGGCGGACGGCCAAGAGACCCAGTACTTC. The encoded protein is CASSLWGGADGQETQYF.